This TCR beta chain was observed in a study of blood T cell repertoires in COVID-19. At the level of the study: From T cells, B-cell-depleted T cells, or PBMCs came the material, which was cDNA or gDNA.

Authors' methods: Reference gene primer amplification gave estimated nucleated cell counts. The repertoire was sequenced with immunoSEQ multiplex PCR; TCRdb's copy has only in-frame clones and lacks some. V, J and clone size are those of that table, while D and trimming were read from the DNA. The table includes 50,000 to 70,000 clones, approximately 86% detected once. This CDR3 region has 15 residues. Per the germline V gene, CDR1 is GTSNPN and CDR2 is SVGIG (reference sequence). The V gene end was trimmed by 4 bases and the J gene end by 0 bases; junction bases not matched to a gene: 7. This TCR came from a human donor with active COVID-19. The donor label of this sample is uncertain. V usage is TRBV30 and J usage is TRBJ1-1; 8 bases are a match to TRBD1. The sample consisted of peripheral blood. The CDR3 DNA reads TGTGCCTGGAAGACCCCAGGGGGCATGAACACTGAAGCTTTCTTT. This translates into CAWKTPGGMNTEAFF.